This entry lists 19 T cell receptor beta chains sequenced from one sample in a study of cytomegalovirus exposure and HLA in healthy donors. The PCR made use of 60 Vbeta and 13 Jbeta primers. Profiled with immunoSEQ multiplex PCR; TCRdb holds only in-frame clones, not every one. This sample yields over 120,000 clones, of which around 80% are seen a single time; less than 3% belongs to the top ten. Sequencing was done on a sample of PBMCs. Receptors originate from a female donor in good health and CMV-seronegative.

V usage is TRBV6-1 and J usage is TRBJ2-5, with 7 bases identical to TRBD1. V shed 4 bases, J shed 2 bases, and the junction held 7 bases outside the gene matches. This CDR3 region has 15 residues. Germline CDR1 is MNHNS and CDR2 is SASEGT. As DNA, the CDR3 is TGTGCCAGCAGTGGAGGGACAGCCAGACAAGAGACCCAGTACTTC. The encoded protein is CASSGGTARQETQYF.

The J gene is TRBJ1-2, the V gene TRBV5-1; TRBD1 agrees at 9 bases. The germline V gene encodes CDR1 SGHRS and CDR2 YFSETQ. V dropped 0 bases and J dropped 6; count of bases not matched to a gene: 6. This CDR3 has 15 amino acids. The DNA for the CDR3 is TGCGCCAGCAGCTTGGATCCCGGGACAGGGAATGGCTACACCTTC. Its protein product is CASSLDPGTGNGYTF.

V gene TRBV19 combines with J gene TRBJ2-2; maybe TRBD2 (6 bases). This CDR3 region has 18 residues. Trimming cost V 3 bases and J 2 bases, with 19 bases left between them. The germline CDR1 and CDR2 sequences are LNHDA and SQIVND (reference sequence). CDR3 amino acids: CASSIRSRGVGNTGELFF. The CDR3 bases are TGTGCCAGTAGTATTCGGTCCCGCGGGGTGGGAAACACCGGGGAGCTGTTTTTT.

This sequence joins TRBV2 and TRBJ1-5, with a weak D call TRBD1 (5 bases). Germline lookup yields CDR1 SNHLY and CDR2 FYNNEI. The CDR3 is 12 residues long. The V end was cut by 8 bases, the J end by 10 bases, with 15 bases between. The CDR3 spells CASGPEQGPQHF. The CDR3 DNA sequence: TGTGCCAGCGGACCTGAGCAGGGCCCCCAGCATTTT.

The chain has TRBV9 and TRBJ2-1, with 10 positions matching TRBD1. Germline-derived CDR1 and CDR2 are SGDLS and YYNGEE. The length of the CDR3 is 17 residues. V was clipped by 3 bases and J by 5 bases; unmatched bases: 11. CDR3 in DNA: TGTGCCAGCAGCGACCAGTTCGGACAGGGGGGGGACAATGAGCAGTTCTTC. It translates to CASSDQFGQGGDNEQFF.

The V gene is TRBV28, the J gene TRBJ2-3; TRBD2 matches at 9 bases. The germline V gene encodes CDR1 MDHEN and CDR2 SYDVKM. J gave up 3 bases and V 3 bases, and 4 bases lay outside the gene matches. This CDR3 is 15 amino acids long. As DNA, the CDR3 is TGTGCCAGCAGTTTTCTAGCGGGGCTAACAGATACGCAGTATTTT. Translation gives CASSFLAGLTDTQYF.

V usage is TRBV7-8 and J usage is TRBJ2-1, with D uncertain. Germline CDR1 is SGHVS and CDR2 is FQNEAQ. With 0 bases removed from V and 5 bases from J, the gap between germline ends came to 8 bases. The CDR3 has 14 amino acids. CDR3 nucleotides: TGTGCCAGCAGCTTAGCTCTTCTTAACAATGAGCAGTTCTTC. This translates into CASSLALLNNEQFF.

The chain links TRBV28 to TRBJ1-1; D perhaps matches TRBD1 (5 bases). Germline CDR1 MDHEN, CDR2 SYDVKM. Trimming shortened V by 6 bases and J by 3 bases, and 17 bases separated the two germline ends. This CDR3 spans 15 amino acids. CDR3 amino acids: CASSPWGVWDTEAFF. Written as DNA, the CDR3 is TGTGCCAGCAGCCCGTGGGGGGTATGGGACACTGAAGCTTTCTTT.

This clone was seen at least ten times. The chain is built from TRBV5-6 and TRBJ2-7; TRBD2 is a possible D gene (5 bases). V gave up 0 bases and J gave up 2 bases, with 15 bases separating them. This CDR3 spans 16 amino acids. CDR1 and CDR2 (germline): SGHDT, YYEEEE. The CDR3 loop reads CASSLALGGSPYEQYF. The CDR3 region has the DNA TGTGCCAGCAGCTTGGCGTTGGGTGGGAGTCCCTACGAGCAGTACTTC.

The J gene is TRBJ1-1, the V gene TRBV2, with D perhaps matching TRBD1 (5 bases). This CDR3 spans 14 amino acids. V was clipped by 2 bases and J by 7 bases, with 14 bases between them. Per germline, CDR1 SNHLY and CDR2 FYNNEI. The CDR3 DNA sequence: TGTGCCAGCAGTGAAAGGGCAGGGATCGGTGAAGCTTTCTTT. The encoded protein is CASSERAGIGEAFF. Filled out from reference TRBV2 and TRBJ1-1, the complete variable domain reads EPEVTQTPSHQVTQMGQEVILRCVPISNHLYFYWYRQILGQKVEFLVSFYNNEISEKSEIFDDQFSVERPDGSNFTLKIRSTKLEDSAMYFCASSERAGIGEAFFGQGTRLTVV.

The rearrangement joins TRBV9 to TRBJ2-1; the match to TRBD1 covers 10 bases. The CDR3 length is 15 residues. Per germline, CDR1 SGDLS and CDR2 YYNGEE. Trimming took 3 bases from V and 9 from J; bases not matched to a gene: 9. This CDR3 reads CASSAGTGATVEQFF. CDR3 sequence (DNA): TGTGCCAGCAGCGCCGGGACAGGGGCTACGGTTGAGCAGTTCTTC.

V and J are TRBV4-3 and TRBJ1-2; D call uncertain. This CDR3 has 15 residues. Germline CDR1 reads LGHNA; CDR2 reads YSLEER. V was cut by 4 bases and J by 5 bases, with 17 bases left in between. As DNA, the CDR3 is TGCGCCAGCAGCCCCCAAGCTCAGGTCTTATATGGCTACACCTTC. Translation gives CASSPQAQVLYGYTF.

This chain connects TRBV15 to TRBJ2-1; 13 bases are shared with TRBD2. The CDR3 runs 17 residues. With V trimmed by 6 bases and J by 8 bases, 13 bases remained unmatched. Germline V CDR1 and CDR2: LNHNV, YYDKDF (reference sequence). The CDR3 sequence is CATRETPGTSGIHEQFF. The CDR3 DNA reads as TGTGCCACCAGGGAGACCCCCGGGACTAGCGGGATCCATGAGCAGTTCTTC.

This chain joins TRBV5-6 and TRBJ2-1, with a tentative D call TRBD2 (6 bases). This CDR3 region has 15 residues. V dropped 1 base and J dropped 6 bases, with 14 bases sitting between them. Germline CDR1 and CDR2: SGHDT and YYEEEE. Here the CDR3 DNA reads TGTGCCAGCAGCTTGATCGGGAGCCCGGTCAATGAGCAGTTCTTC. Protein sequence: CASSLIGSPVNEQFF. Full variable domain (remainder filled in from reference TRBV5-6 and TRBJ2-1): DAGVTQSPTHLIKTRGQQVTLRCSPKSGHDTVSWYQQALGQGPQFIFQYYEEEERQRGNFPDRFSGHQFPNYSSELNVNALLLGDSALYLCASSLIGSPVNEQFFGPGTRLTVL.

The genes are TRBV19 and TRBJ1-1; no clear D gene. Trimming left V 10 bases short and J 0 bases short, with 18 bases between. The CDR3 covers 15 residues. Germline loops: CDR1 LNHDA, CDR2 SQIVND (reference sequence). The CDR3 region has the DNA TGTGCCACTTCAGTCGCCCTCACCTTGAACACTGAAGCTTTCTTT. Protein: CATSVALTLNTEAFF.

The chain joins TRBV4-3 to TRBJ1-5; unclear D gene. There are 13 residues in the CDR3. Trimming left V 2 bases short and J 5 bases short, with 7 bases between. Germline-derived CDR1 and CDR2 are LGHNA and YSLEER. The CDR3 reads CASSQTIHQPQHF. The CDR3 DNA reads TGCGCCAGCAGCCAAACTATACATCAGCCCCAGCATTTT.

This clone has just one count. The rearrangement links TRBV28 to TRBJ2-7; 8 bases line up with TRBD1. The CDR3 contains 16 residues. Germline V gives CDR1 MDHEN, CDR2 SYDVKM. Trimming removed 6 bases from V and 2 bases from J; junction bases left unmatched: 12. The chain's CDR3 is CASSPAGQALTYEQYF. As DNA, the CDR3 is TGTGCCAGCAGCCCGGCGGGACAGGCCTTAACCTACGAGCAGTACTTC.

This chain's CDR3 is CASSDRDRGPTGELFF. The CDR3 DNA reads TGTGCCAGCAGCGACCGGGACAGGGGTCCCACCGGGGAGCTGTTTTTT. The chain links TRBV7-6 to TRBJ2-2, with 10 bases that match TRBD1. The length of the CDR3 is 16 residues. V dropped 5 bases and J dropped 4; count of bases not matched to a gene: 7. The V gene's germline CDR1 is SGHVS and CDR2 FNYEAQ.

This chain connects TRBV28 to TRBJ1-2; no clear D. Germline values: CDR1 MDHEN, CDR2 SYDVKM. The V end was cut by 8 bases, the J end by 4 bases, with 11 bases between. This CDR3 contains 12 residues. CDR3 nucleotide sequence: TGTGCCAGCCAAGTCGGTAGCTATGGCTACACCTTC. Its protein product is CASQVGSYGYTF.